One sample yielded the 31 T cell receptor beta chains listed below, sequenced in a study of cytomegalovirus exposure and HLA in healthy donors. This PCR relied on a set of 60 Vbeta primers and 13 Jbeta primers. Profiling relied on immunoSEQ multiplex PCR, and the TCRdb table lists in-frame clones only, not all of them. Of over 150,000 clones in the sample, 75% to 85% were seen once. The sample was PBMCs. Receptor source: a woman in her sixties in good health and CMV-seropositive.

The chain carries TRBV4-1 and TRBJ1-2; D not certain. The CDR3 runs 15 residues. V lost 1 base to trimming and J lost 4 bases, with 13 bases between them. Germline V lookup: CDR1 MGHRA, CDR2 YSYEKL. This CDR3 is CASSQVLLISYGYTF. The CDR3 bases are TGCGCCAGCAGCCAAGTTCTACTTATTAGCTATGGCTACACCTTC.

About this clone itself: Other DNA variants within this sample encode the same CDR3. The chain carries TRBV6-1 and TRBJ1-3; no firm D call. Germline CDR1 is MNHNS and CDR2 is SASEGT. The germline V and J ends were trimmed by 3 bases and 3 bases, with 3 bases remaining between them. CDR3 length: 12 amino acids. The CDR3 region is CASSDSGNTIYF. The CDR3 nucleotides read TGTGCCAGCAGTGACAGTGGAAACACCATATATTTT.

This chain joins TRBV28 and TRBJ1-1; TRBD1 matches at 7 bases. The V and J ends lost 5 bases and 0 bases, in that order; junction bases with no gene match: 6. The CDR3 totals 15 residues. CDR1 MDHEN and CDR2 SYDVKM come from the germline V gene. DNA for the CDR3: TGTGCCAGCAGTCCTCCGGGACAGATGAACACTGAAGCTTTCTTT. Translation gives CASSPPGQMNTEAFF.

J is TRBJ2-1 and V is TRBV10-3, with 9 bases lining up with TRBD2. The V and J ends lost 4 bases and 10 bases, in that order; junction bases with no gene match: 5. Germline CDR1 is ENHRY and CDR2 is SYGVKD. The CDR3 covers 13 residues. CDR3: CAISGRLAVEQFF. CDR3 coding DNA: TGTGCCATCAGTGGCCGACTAGCGGTCGAGCAGTTCTTC.

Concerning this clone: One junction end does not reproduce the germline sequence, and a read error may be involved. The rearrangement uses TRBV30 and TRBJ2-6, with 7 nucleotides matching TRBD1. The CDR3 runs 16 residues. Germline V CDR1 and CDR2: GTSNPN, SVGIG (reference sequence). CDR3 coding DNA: TGTGCCTCAAGGGGGCAGGGGTCAGCTGGGGCCAACGGCCTGACTTTC. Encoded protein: CASRGQGSAGANGLTF.

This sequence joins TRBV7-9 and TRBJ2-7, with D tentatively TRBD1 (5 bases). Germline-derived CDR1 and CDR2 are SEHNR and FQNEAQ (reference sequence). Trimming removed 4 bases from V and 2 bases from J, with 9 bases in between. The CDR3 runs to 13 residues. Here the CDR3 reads CASSSKDTYEQYF. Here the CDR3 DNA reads TGTGCCAGCAGCTCCAAGGACACCTACGAGCAGTACTTC.

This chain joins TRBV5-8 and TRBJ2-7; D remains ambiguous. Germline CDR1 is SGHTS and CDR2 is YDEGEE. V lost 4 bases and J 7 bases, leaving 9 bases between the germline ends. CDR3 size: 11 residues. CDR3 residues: CASSPYTEQYF. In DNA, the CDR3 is TGTGCCAGCAGCCCATACACAGAGCAGTACTTC.

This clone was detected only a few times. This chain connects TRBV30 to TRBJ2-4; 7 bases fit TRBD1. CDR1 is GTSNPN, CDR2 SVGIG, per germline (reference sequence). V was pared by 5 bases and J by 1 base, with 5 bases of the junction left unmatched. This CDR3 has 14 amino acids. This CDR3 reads CAWEATGAKNIQYF. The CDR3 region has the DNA TGTGCCTGGGAAGCGACAGGGGCCAAAAACATTCAGTACTTC.

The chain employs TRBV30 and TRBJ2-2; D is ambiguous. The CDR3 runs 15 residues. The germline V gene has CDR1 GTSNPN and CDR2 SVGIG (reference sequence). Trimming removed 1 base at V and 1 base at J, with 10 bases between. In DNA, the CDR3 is TGTGCCTGGAGTGAGGTGCGAGGGAACACCGGGGAGCTGTTTTTT. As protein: CAWSEVRGNTGELFF. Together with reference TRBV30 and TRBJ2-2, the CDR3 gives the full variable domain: SQTIHQWPATLVQPVGSPLSLECTVEGTSNPNLYWYRQAAGRGLQLLFYSVGIGQISSEVPQNLSASRPQDRQFILSSKKLLLSDSGFYLCAWSEVRGNTGELFFGEGSRLTVL.

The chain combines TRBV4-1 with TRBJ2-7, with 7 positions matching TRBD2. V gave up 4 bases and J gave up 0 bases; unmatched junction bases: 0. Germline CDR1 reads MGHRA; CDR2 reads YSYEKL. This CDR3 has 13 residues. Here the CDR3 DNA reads TGCGCCAGCAGCCGGGGGGGCTCCTACGAGCAGTACTTC. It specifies CASSRGGSYEQYF.

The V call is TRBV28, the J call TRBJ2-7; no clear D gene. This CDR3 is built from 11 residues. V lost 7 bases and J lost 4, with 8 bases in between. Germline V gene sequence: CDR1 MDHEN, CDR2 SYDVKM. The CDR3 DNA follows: TGTGCCAGCAAGGAGCAGTACGAGCAGTACTTC. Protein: CASKEQYEQYF.

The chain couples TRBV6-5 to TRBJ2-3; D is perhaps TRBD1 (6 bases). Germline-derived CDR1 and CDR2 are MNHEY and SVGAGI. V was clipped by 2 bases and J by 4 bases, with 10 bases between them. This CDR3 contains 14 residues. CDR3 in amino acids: CASSYAGTPDTQYF. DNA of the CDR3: TGTGCCAGCAGTTACGCCGGGACACCAGATACGCAGTATTTT.

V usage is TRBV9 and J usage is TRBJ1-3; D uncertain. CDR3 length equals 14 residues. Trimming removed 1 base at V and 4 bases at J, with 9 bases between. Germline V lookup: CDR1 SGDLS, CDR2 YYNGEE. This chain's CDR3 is CASSVQASGNTIYF. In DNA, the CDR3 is TGTGCCAGCAGCGTACAAGCTTCCGGAAACACCATATATTTT.

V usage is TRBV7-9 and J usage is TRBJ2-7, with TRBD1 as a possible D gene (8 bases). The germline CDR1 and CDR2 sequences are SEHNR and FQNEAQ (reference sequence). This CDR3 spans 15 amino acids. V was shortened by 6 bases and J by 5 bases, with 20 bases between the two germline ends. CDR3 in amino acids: CASRTGAGALHEQYF. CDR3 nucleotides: TGTGCCAGCAGGACAGGGGCGGGGGCCCTCCACGAGCAGTACTTC. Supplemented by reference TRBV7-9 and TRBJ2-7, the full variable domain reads DTGVSQNPRHKITKRGQNVTFRCDPISEHNRLYWYRQTLGQGPEFLTYFQNEAQLEKSRLLSDRFSAERPKGSFSTLEIQRTEQGDSAMYLCASRTGAGALHEQYFGPGTRLTVT.

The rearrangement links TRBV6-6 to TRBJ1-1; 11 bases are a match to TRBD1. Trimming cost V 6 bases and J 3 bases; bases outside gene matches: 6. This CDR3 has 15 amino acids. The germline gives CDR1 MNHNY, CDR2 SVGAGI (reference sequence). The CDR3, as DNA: TGTGCCAGCAGACGGACAGGGGGCCGATACACTGAAGCTTTCTTT. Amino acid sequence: CASRRTGGRYTEAFF.

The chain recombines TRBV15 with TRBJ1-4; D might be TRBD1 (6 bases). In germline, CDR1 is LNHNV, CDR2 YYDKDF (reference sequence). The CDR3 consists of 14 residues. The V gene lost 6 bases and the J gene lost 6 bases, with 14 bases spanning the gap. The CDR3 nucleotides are TGTGCCACCAGTAGGTCGCAGGGGCATGAAAAACTGTTTTTT. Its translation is CATSRSQGHEKLFF.

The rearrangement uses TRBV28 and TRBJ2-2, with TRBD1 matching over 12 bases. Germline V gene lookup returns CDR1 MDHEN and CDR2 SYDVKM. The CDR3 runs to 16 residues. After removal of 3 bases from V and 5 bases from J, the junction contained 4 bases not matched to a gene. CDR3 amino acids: CASSFGTGGRTGELFF. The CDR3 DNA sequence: TGTGCCAGCAGTTTCGGGACAGGGGGCCGGACCGGGGAGCTGTTTTTT.

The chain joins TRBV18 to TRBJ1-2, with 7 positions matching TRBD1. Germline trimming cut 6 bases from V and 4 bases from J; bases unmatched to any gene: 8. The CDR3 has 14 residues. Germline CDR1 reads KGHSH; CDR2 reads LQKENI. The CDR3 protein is CASSQRGLGYGYTF. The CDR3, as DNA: TGTGCCAGCTCCCAGAGGGGGCTGGGCTATGGCTACACCTTC.

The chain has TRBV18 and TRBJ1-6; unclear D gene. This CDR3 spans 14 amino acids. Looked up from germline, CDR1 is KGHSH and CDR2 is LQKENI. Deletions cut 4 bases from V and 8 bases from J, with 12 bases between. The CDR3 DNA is TGTGCCAGCTCACGGGCAGCCGGGGATTCACCCCTCCACTTT. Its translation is CASSRAAGDSPLHF.

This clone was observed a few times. CDR3 sequence (DNA): TGTGCCAGCAGTCAAGACAGGGTTGTGAACGAGCAGTACTTC. Translating gives CASSQDRVVNEQYF. J is TRBJ2-7 and V is TRBV2, with 7 bases lining up with TRBD1. Germline CDR1 and CDR2: SNHLY and FYNNEI. The CDR3 length is 14 residues. Trimming took 5 bases from V and 5 from J; bases not matched to a gene: 9.

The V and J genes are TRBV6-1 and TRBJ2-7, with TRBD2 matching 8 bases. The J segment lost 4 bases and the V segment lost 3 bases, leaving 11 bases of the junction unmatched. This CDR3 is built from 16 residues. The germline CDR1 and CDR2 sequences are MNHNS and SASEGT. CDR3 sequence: CASSDGGVAGGYEQYF. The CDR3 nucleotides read TGTGCCAGCAGTGACGGGGGGGTGGCGGGAGGTTACGAGCAGTACTTC.

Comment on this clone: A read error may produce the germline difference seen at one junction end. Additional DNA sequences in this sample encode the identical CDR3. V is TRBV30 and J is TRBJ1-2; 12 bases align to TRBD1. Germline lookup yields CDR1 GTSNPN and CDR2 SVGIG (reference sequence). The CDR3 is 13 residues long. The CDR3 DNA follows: TGTGCCAGCTCGGGACAGGGGGCTTATGGCTACACCTTT. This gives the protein CASSGQGAYGYTF. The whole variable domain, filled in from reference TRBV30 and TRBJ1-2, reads SQTIHQWPATLVQPVGSPLSLECTVEGTSNPNLYWYRQAAGRGLQLLFYSVGIGQISSEVPQNLSASRPQDRQFILSSKKLLLSDSGFYLCASSGQGAYGYTFGSGTRLTVV.

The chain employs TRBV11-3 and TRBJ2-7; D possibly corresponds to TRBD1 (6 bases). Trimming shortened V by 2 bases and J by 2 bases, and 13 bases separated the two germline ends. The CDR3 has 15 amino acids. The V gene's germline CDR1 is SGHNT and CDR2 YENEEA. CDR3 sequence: CASSLSTGATYEQYF. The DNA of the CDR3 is TGTGCCAGCAGCTTATCGACAGGCGCTACCTACGAGCAGTACTTC.

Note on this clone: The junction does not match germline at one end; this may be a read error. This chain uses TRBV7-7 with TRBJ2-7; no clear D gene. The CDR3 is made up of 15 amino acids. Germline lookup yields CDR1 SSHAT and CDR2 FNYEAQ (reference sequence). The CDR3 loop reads CASSLGPESSYEQYF. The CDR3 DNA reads TGTGCTAGCAGCCTTGGGCCAGAGAGCTCCTACGAGCAGTACTTC.

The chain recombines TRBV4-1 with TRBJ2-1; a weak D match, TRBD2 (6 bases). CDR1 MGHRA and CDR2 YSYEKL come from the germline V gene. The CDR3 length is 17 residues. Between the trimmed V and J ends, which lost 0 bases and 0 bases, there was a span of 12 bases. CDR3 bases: TGCGCCAGCAGCCAAGAGGCGGGATCGAGCTCCTACAATGAGCAGTTCTTC. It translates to CASSQEAGSSSYNEQFF.

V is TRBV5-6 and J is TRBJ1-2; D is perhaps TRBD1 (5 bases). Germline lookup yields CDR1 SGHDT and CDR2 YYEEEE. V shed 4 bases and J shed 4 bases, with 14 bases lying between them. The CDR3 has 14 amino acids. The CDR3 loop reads CASSGGPGVYGYTF. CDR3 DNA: TGTGCCAGCAGCGGGGGACCGGGGGTCTATGGCTACACCTTC. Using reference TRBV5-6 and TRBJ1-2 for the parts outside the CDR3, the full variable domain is DAGVTQSPTHLIKTRGQQVTLRCSPKSGHDTVSWYQQALGQGPQFIFQYYEEEERQRGNFPDRFSGHQFPNYSSELNVNALLLGDSALYLCASSGGPGVYGYTFGSGTRLTVV.

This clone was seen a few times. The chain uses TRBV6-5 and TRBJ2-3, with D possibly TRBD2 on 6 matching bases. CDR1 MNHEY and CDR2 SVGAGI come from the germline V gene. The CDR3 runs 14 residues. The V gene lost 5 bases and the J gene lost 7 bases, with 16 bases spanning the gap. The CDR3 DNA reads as TGTGCCAGCAGTCCTACCATGGGGGGATATACGCAGTATTTT. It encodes CASSPTMGGYTQYF.

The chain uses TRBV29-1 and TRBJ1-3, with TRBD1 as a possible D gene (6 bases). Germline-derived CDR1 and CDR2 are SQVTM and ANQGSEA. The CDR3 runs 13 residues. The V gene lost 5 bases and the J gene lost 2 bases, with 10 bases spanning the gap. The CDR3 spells CSVTGSPGNTIYF. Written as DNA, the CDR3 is TGCAGCGTTACAGGGAGTCCTGGAAACACCATATATTTT.

CDR3 region: CASRPGLSTDTQYF. The CDR3 region has the DNA TGTGCCAGCAGGCCAGGACTAAGCACAGATACGCAGTATTTT. The chain is built from TRBV11-2 and TRBJ2-3, with D tentatively TRBD2 (6 bases). The V gene's germline CDR1 is SGHAT and CDR2 FQNNGV. This CDR3 has 14 amino acids. Trimming pared 6 bases from V and 0 bases from J, leaving 10 bases between.

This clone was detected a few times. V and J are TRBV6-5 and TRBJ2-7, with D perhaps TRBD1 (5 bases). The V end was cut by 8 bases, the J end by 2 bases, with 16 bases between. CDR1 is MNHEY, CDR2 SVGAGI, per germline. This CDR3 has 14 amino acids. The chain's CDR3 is CASAWTKGPYEQYF. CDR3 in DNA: TGTGCCAGCGCGTGGACAAAAGGTCCCTACGAGCAGTACTTC.

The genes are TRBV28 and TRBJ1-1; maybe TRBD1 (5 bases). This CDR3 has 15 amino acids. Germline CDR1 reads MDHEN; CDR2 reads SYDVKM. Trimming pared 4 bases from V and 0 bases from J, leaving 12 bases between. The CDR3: CASSSPKGLNTEAFF. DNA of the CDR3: TGTGCCAGCAGTTCCCCCAAGGGGCTGAACACTGAAGCTTTCTTT.